This TCR beta chain emerged from a study of tumor-infiltrating lymphocytes in primary liver carcinoma. The CDR3 totals 14 residues. V was pared by 8 bases and J by 9 bases, with 21 bases between. The germline V gene encodes CDR1 MNHNS and CDR2 SASEGT. With a constant-region primer, TCR beta cDNA was made from approximately 520 ng of total RNA. Each TCR beta library was derived from three nested multiplex PCR rounds that employed slightly modified ARM-PCR. The opening two PCR rounds, 10 cycles each, paired TRBV1-TRBV30 forward primers with a C-beta reverse primer. TCRdb redid the calling of the multiplex PCR reads with MiXCR, one entry per CDR3 protein. The sample lists some 190,000 distinct CDR3 sequences, over 80% occurring once. The study's findings and limits: Between tumor regions, pairs overlapped more than tumor-adjacent and tumor-blood pairs did.

This clonotype came up once. Antigen: not known. Extraction of RNA together with DNA used roughly 20-32 mg of unsorted bulk tissue. Sequencing input: tumor tissue from primary liver carcinoma. The chain uses TRBV6-1 and TRBJ2-3, with D perhaps TRBD1 or TRBD2 (5 bases each). The clonotype comes from a man between 40 and 49 years old with primary liver carcinoma and hepatitis B virus infection. The CDR3 loop reads CASVLGPLGDTQYF. Here the CDR3 DNA reads TGTGCCAGCGTTCTTGGGCCTTTGGGGGACACGCAGTATTTT.